These 15 T cell receptor beta chains were all obtained from the same sample, sequenced in a study of T cells after yellow fever vaccination. TCRdb re-called the 5' RACE reads with MiXCR, one entry per CDR3 protein. Here the sample spans under 550,000 distinct CDR3 sequences, roughly 22% being singletons. This specimen consisted of PBMCs, obtained around 3 weeks after the first yellow fever vaccination. The origin of the receptors is a man aged 18 to 29 who received the YFV17D yellow fever vaccine.

This clonotype was counted a few times. The chain couples TRBV12-3 or TRBV12-4 to TRBJ1-5; D is perhaps TRBD1 (5 bases). CDR3 length: 15 amino acids. V was cut by 5 bases and J by 6 bases, with 17 bases left in between. CDR3 loop: CASSPSPQGSQPQHF. CDR3 DNA: TGTGCCAGCAGTCCCTCCCCCCAGGGTAGTCAGCCCCAGCATTTT.

The chain links TRBV7-9 to TRBJ2-1, with 10 bases that match TRBD1. CDR3 size: 16 residues. V lost 2 bases and J lost 2; bases outside the gene matches: 3. The germline V gene encodes CDR1 SEHNR and CDR2 FQNEAQ (reference sequence). The CDR3: CASSLPGQGTYNEQFF. The CDR3 DNA follows: TGTGCCAGCAGCTTACCGGGACAGGGGACCTACAATGAGCAGTTCTTC.

This clonotype was seen a handful of times. The genes are TRBV7-2 and TRBJ1-2; no clear D. V lost 8 bases, J lost 8 bases, and 18 bases lay in between. This CDR3 has 13 residues. The V gene's germline CDR1 is SGHTA and CDR2 FQGNSA. The CDR3 sequence is CASRATGSSGYTF. Here the CDR3 DNA reads TGTGCCAGCCGGGCGACCGGGAGTTCGGGCTACACCTTC.

This clonotype turned up a few times. The chain uses TRBV6-2 or TRBV6-3 and TRBJ2-3, with 10 bases fitting TRBD2. Germline values: CDR1 MNHEY, CDR2 SVGEGT. V shed 2 bases and J 2 bases; nucleotides not matched to a gene: 10. The CDR3 runs 18 residues. The CDR3 reads CASSYPTRTSGHTDTQYF. The DNA for the CDR3 is TGTGCCAGCAGTTACCCAACACGGACTAGCGGTCACACAGATACGCAGTATTTT.

This clonotype was detected only a few times. V gene TRBV7-2 combines with J gene TRBJ2-4; 7 bases fit TRBD2. The germline CDR1 and CDR2 sequences are SGHTA and FQGNSA. The CDR3 is 15 amino acids. The junction had 7 bases not matched to a gene; V was cut back by 7 bases and J by 1 base. CDR3 residues: CASNQGGVAKNIQYF. In DNA, the CDR3 is TGTGCCAGCAACCAGGGAGGGGTGGCCAAAAACATTCAGTACTTC.

This chain uses TRBV4-1 with TRBJ1-2; weak D call: TRBD1 (5 bases). Germline V gene data show CDR1 as MGHRA and CDR2 as YSYEKL. The CDR3 loop spans 15 amino acids. V shed 0 bases and J shed 2 bases, with 10 bases lying between them. As DNA, the CDR3 is TGCGCCAGCAGCCAAGATGCGGGGGAGAACTATGGCTACACCTTC. Translating it yields CASSQDAGENYGYTF.

This clonotype was seen only a few times. The CDR3: CASSYPASYNEQFF. Here the CDR3 DNA reads TGTGCCAGCAGCTACCCGGCCTCCTACAATGAGCAGTTCTTC. The chain recombines TRBV5-6 with TRBJ2-1; D call uncertain. In germline, CDR1 is SGHDT, CDR2 YYEEEE. The germline V and J ends were trimmed by 3 bases and 0 bases, with 7 bases remaining between them. The CDR3 consists of 14 residues.

The chain couples TRBV12-3 or TRBV12-4 to TRBJ1-2; D possibly corresponds to TRBD1 (6 bases). The CDR3 loop spans 17 amino acids. The V end lost 1 base, the J end lost 5 bases, and 20 bases lay between the germline ends. CDR3 in DNA: TGTGCCAGCAGTTTAGGCCGGGACACCGGTTATCGGTATGGCTACACCTTC. As protein: CASSLGRDTGYRYGYTF.

CDR3 loop: CSARQSGAVDNEQFF. The CDR3 region has the DNA TGCAGTGCTAGACAATCGGGGGCTGTGGACAATGAGCAGTTCTTC. The genes are TRBV20-1 and TRBJ2-1; either TRBD1 or TRBD2 may fit D (6 bases each). The V and J ends lost 2 bases and 5 bases respectively, with 16 bases between them. CDR1 is DFQATT and CDR2 is SNEGSKA in the germline V gene (reference sequence). This CDR3 has 15 residues.

This clonotype has just a few counts. The V and J genes are TRBV7-2 and TRBJ2-7; 8 bases map to TRBD1. The V and J ends lost 0 bases and 9 bases, in that order; junction bases with no gene match: 7. The CDR3 loop spans 14 amino acids. The germline V gene encodes CDR1 SGHTA and CDR2 FQGNSA. CDR3 sequence: CASSLAVLDRGQYF. DNA for the CDR3: TGTGCCAGCAGCTTAGCGGTCTTAGACAGGGGGCAGTACTTC.

Concerning this clonotype: Compared with germline, one end of the junction differs, possibly owing to a read error. The CDR3 sequence is CSTSGKGWGTEAFF. As DNA, the CDR3 is TGCAGTACTAGTGGAAAGGGCTGGGGCACTGAAGCTTTCTTT. The chain has TRBV20-1 and TRBJ1-1; unclear D gene. The CDR3 loop spans 14 amino acids. Germline values: CDR1 DFQATT, CDR2 SNEGSKA (reference sequence).

The genes are TRBV5-8 and TRBJ2-1; D is possibly TRBD1 (6 bases). Trimming pared 6 bases from V and 3 bases from J, leaving 16 bases between. The CDR3 has 15 amino acids. Looked up from germline, CDR1 is SGHTS and CDR2 is YDEGEE. CDR3 protein: CASTLPGEDYNEQFF. The CDR3 DNA sequence: TGTGCCAGCACCTTACCAGGGGAAGACTACAATGAGCAGTTCTTC.

This clonotype was seen only a few times. V and J are TRBV28 and TRBJ2-7; 7 bases map to TRBD1. Losses at the gene ends were 3 bases for V and 0 bases for J; bases not matched to a gene: 2. The CDR3 covers 14 residues. Germline CDR1 and CDR2: MDHEN and SYDVKM. The CDR3, as DNA: TGTGCCAGCAGTTTCGCAGGGGGCTCCTACGAGCAGTACGTC. Translation: CASSFAGGSYEQYV.

This chain links TRBV20-1 with TRBJ2-4; TRBD1 aligns across 7 bases. CDR3 length equals 13 residues. From germline, CDR1 is DFQATT and CDR2 SNEGSKA (reference sequence). Trimming at V came to 3 bases and at J to 10 bases, leaving 9 bases not matched to a gene. CDR3 sequence: CSAREAGTAIQYF. In DNA, the CDR3 is TGCAGTGCTAGGGAGGCCGGGACAGCGATTCAGTACTTC.

The table lists this clonotype with many counts. V gene TRBV15 combines with J gene TRBJ2-1; 11 bases match TRBD2. The CDR3 spans 16 residues. J gave up 6 bases and V 1 base, and 5 bases lay outside the gene matches. Germline-derived CDR1 and CDR2 are LNHNV and YYDKDF (reference sequence). This CDR3 reads CATSRAPLAGGNEQFF. Here the CDR3 DNA reads TGTGCCACCAGCAGAGCCCCCCTAGCGGGGGGCAATGAGCAGTTCTTC.